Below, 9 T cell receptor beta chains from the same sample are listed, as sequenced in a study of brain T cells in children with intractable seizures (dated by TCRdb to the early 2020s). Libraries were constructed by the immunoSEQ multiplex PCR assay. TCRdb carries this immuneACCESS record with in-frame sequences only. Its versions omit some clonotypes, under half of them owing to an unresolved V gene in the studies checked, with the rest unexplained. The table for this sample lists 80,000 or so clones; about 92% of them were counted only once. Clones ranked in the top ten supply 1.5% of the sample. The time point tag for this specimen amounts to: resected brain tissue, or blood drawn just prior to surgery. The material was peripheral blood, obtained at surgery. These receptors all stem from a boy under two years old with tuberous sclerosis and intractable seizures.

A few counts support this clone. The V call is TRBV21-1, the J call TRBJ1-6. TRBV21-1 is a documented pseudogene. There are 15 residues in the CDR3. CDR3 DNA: TGTGCCAGCAGCAATATTGTTCGGGGTAATTCACCCCTCCACTTT. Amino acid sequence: CASSNIVRGNSPLHF.

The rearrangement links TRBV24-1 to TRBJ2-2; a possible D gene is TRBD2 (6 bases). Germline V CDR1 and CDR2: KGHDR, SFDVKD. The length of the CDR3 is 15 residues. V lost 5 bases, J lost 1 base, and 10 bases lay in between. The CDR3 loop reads CATSAGGMNTGELFF. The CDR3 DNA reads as TGTGCCACCAGTGCGGGCGGGATGAACACCGGGGAGCTGTTTTTT.

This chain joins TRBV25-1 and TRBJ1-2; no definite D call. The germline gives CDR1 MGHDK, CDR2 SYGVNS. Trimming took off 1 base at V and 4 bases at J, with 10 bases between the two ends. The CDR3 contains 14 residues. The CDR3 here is CASSEFAGSYGYTF. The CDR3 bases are TGTGCCAGCAGTGAATTCGCCGGGAGCTATGGCTACACCTTC.

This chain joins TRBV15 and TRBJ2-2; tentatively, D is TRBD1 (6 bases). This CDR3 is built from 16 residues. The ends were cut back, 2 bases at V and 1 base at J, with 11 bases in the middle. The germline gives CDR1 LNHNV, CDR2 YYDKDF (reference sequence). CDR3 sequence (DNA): TGTGCCACCAGCAGACAGGGGTGGCAGAACACCGGGGAGCTGTTTTTT. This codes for CATSRQGWQNTGELFF.

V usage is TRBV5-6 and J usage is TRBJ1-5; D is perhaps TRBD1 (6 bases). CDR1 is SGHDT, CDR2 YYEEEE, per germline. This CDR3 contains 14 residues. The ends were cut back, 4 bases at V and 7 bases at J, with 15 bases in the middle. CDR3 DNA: TGTGCCAGCAGCGTACAGGGCTTCAGGCAGCCCCAGCATTTT. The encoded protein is CASSVQGFRQPQHF.

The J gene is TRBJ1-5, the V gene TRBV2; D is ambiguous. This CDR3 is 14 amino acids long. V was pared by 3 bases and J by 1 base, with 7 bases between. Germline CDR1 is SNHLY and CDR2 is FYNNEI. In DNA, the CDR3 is TGTGCCAGCAGTGATGGTCTAAGCAATCAGCCCCAGCATTTT. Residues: CASSDGLSNQPQHF.

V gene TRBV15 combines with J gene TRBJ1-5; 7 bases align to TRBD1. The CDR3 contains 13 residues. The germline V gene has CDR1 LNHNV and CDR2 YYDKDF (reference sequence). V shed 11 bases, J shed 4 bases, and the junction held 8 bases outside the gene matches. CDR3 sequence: CAPFQGVNQPQHF. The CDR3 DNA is TGTGCCCCATTCCAGGGGGTTAATCAGCCCCAGCATTTT. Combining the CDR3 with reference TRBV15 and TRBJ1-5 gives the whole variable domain DAMVIQNPRYQVTQFGKPVTLSCSQTLNHNVMYWYQQKSSQAPKLLFHYYDKDFNNEADTPDNFQSRRPNTSFCFLDIRSPGLGDTAMYLCAPFQGVNQPQHFGDGTRLSIL.

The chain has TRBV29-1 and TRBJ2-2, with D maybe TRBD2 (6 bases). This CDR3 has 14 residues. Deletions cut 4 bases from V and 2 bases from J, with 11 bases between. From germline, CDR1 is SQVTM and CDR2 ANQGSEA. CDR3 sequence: CSVVFGSNTGELFF. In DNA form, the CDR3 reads TGCAGCGTTGTTTTCGGGAGTAACACCGGGGAGCTGTTTTTT.

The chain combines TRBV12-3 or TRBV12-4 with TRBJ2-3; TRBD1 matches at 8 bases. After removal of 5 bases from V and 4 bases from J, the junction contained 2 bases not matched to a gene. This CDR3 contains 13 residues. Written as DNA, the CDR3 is TGTGCCAGCAGTCAGACAGGGGCAGATACGCAGTATTTT. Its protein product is CASSQTGADTQYF.